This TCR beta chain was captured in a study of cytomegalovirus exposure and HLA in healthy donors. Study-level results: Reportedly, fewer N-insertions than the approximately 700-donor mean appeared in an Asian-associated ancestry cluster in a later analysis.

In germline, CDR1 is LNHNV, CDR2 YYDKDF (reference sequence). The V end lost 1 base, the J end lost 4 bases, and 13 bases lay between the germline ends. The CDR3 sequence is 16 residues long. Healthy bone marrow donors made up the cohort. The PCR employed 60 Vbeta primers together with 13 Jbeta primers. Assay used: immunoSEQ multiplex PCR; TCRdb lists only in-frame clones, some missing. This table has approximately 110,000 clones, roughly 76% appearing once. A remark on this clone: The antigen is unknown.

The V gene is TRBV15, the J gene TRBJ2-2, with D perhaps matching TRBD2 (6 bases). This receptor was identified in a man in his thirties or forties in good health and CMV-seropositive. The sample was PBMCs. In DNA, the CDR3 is TGTGCCACCAGCAGAGGGGGGACTGGGATCACCGGGGAGCTGTTTTTT. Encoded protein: CATSRGGTGITGELFF.